This T cell receptor (beta chain) was sequenced in a study of beta chain features in type 1 diabetes. Overall study results and limits: The study found moderately but significantly shorter TCRB CDR3s in all four CD4+ subsets of Type 1 diabetes patients. The naive, central memory and Treg TCRB repertoires of patients appeared to be more similar to one another than those of healthy donors.

CDR1 and CDR2 from the germline V gene are SGHAT and FQNNGV. V shed 5 bases, J shed 4 bases, and the junction held 17 bases outside the gene matches. The CDR3 contains 18 residues. As regards this clone: What it binds is not known.

Expressed TCRB transcripts were sequenced, since all the RNA that had been isolated was reverse transcribed. Average reads for naive, central memory and regulatory T cell samples were about 3.57 million. Method: immunoSEQ multiplex PCR; TCRdb's copy keeps in-frame clones and lacks some. The table has roughly 150,000 clones, around a tenth seen once. This receptor was identified in a man aged 25-40 years with type 1 diabetes. The sample was central memory CD4+ T cells from blood. J is TRBJ1-2 and V is TRBV11-2, with 9 nucleotides matching TRBD1. The CDR3: CASSRNRDRVSGGYGYTF. The DNA of the CDR3 is TGTGCCAGCAGCCGCAACCGGGACAGGGTTTCGGGGGGCTATGGCTACACCTTC. The whole variable domain, filled in from reference TRBV11-2 and TRBJ1-2, reads EAGVAQSPRYKIIEKRQSVAFWCNPISGHATLYWYQQILGQGPKLLIQFQNNGVVDDSQLPKDRFSAERLKGVDSTLKIQPAKLEDSAVYLCASSRNRDRVSGGYGYTFGSGTRLTVV.